These T cell receptor beta chains were read from a single sample in a study of beta chain features in type 1 diabetes. The repertoire was sequenced with immunoSEQ multiplex PCR; TCRdb's copy has only in-frame clones and lacks some. The sample includes a few hundred thousand clones, approximately 14% of them seen just once. The sample consisted of naive CD4+ T cells from blood. All receptors derive from a young man with type 1 diabetes. Each CDR3 is given with its conserved first and last residue. The D gene is left open where the match is weak. Clone sizes are given selectively: once, few, many, or a class where the clone is expanded.

>TRBV23-1|-|TRBD2|TRBJ2-2
TGCGCCAGCAGTCAAGTACTAGCGGGGGGCCAGAACACCGGGGAGCTGTTTTTT
CASSQVLAGGQNTGELFF
>TRBV2|few|-|TRBJ1-1
TGTGCCAGCATCAGGGCGGTTGAAGCTTTCTTT
CASIRAVEAFF
>TRBV5-1|few|-|TRBJ2-1
TGCGCCAGCAGCCCCTGGCAGGGCACGGCGGATGAGCAGTTCTTC
CASSPWQGTADEQFF
>TRBV7-9|-|TRBD1|TRBJ1-2
TGTGCCAGCAGCGCCGTGACAGGGGATGGCTACACCTTC
CASSAVTGDGYTF
>TRBV5-1|few|TRBD1|TRBJ1-2
TGCGCCAGCAGCTTGGTCGCAGGGGGAAACTATGGCTACACCTTC
CASSLVAGGNYGYTF
>TRBV4-1|few|TRBD1|TRBJ2-7
TGCGCCAGCAGCCAAGACAGGGGGCCCTACGAGCAGTACTTC
CASSQDRGPYEQYF
>TRBV9|few|-|TRBJ2-3
TGTGCCAGCAGCGAAACTCTGGCGGGCACGCAGTATTTT
CASSETLAGTQYF
>TRBV9|-|TRBD2|TRBJ2-3
TGTGCCAGCAGCTCCCTCGGGGGGGGAGATACGCAGTATTTT
CASSSLGGGDTQYF
>TRBV2|few|TRBD2|TRBJ2-3
TGTGCCAGCAGACCGCCACCCGGACTAGCGGGAGCAGATACGCAGTATTTT
CASRPPPGLAGADTQYF
>TRBV2|-|-|TRBJ1-5
TGTGCCACCACTCCGACATTCGCAGGACAGCCCCAGCATTTT
CATTPTFAGQPQHF
>TRBV29-1|-|TRBD1|TRBJ2-7
TGCAGCGTTGGGGGAAGGCAGGGGGTTTACGAGCAGTACTTC
CSVGGRQGVYEQYF
>TRBV2|few|-|TRBJ1-4
TGTGCCAGCAGTGAGGGCGGGCCCCGACAAGAAAAACTGTTTTTT
CASSEGGPRQEKLFF
>TRBV6-5|few|TRBD1|TRBJ1-5
TGTGCCAGCAGTTACTCGAAGCAGGGGGGACAGCCCCAGCATTTT
CASSYSKQGGQPQHF
>TRBV7-9|-|TRBD1|TRBJ2-7
TGTGCCAGCAGCTTTTTTGGCAGGGGGCCTTACGAGCAGTACTTC
CASSFFGRGPYEQYF
>TRBV6-6|few|TRBD1|TRBJ1-2
TGTGCCAGCAGTCAACCAGACAGGGGGTATGGCTACACCTTC
CASSQPDRGYGYTF
>TRBV20-1|few|-|TRBJ2-5
TGCAGTGCTAGGTCCGGAGAGACCCAGTACTTC
CSARSGETQYF